This TCR beta chain is from a study of monozygotic twins with inflammatory bowel disease. Germline CDR1 reads SGHRS; CDR2 reads YFSETQ. The CDR3 has 15 residues. Whole blood served as the source of total RNA, and no T cell sorting took place. With eight separate reactions per sample, the authors made cDNA. TCRdb reworked the 5' RACE reads into one entry per CDR3 protein, no DNA. This sample's clone table lists more than 110,000 distinct CDR3 sequences. This TCR was sampled from a human donor with ulcerative colitis or Crohn's disease, or a healthy co-twin of an affected twin (not recorded which). The chain joins TRBV5-1 to TRBJ2-7; TCRdb's D call of TRBD2 is untestable without DNA. The sample was blood. Here the CDR3 reads CASSPGTSGRGEQYF.